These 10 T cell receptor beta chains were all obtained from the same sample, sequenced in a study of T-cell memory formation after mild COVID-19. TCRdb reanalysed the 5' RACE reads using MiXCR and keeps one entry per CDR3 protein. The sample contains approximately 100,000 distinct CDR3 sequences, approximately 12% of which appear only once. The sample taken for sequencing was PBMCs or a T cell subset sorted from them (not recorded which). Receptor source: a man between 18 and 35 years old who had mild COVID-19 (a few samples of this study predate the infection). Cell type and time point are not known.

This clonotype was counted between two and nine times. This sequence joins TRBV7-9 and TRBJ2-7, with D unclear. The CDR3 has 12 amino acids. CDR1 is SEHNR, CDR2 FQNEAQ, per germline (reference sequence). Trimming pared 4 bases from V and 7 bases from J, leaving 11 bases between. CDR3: CASSSLRYEQYF. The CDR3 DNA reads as TGTGCCAGCAGCTCCCTGCGTTATGAGCAGTACTTC.

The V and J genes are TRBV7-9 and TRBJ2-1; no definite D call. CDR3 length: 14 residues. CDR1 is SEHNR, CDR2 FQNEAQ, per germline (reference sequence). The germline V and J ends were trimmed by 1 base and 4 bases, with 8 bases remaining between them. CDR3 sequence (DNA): TGTGCCAGCAGCTTAGGCACGGTGTACAATGAGCAGTTCTTC. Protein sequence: CASSLGTVYNEQFF.

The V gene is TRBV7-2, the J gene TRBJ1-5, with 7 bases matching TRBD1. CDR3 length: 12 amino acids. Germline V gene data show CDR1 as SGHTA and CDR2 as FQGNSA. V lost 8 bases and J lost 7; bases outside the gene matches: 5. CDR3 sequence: CASPDRDQPQHF. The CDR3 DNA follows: TGTGCCAGCCCCGACAGGGACCAGCCCCAGCATTTT.

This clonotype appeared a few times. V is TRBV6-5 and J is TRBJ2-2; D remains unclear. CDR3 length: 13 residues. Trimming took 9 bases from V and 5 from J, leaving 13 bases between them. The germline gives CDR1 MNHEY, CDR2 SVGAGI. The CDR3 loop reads CASRIRLTGELFF. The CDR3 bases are TGTGCCAGTCGCATCAGGCTGACCGGGGAGCTGTTTTTT.

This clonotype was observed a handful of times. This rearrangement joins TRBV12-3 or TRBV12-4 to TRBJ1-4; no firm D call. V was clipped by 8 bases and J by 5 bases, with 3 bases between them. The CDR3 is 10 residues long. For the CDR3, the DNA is TGTGCCAGCGGGAATGAAAAACTGTTTTTT. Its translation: CASGNEKLFF.

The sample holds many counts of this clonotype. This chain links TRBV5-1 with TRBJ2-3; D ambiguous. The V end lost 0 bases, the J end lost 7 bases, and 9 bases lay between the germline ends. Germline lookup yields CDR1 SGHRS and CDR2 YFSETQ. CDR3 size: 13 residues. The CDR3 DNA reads TGCGCCAGCAGCTTGGGACTCGGCAATACGCAGTATTTT. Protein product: CASSLGLGNTQYF. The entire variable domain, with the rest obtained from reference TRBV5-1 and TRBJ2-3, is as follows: KAGVTQTPRYLIKTRGQQVTLSCSPISGHRSVSWYQQTPGQGLQFLFEYFSETQRNKGNFPGRFSGRQFSNSRSEMNVSTLELGDSALYLCASSLGLGNTQYFGPGTRLTVL.

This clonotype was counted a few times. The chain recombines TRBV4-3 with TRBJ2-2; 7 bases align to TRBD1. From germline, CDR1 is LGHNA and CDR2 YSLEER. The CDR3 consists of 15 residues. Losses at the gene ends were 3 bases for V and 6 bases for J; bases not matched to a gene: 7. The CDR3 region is CASSHFRQGSGELFF. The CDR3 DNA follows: TGCGCCAGCAGCCATTTCCGACAGGGTTCCGGGGAGCTGTTTTTT.

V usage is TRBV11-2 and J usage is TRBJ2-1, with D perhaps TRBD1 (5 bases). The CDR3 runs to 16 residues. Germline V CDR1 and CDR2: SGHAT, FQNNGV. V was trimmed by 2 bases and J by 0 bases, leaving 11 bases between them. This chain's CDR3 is CASSLLRASSYNEQFF. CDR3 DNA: TGTGCCAGCAGCTTACTCAGGGCGAGCTCCTACAATGAGCAGTTCTTC. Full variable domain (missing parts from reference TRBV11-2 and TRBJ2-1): EAGVAQSPRYKIIEKRQSVAFWCNPISGHATLYWYQQILGQGPKLLIQFQNNGVVDDSQLPKDRFSAERLKGVDSTLKIQPAKLEDSAVYLCASSLLRASSYNEQFFGPGTRLTVL.

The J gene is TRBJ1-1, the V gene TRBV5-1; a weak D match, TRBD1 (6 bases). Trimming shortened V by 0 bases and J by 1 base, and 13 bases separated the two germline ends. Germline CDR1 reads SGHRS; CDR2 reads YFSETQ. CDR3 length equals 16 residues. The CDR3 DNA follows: TGCGCCAGCAGCTTGGGACAGGAAGAACAGAACACTGAAGCTTTCTTT. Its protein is CASSLGQEEQNTEAFF.

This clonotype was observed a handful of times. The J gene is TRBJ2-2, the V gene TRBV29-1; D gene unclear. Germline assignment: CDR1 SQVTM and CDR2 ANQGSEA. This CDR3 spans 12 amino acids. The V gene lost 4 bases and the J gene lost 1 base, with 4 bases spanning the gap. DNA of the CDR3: TGCAGCGTTGGAGGGAACACCGGGGAGCTGTTTTTT. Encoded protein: CSVGGNTGELFF.